This T cell receptor beta chain comes out of a study of blood T cell repertoires in COVID-19. Study as a whole: The analysed material was cDNA or gDNA that came from T cells, B-cell-depleted T cells, or PBMCs.

Germline V gives CDR1 SGHTA, CDR2 FQGNSA. Unmatched junction bases numbered 7, after V lost 3 bases and J lost 3 bases. The CDR3 has 15 amino acids. TCRdb's table, derived via immunoSEQ multiplex PCR, lists solely in-frame clones and lacks some. The sample consists of about 250,000 clones, about 79% of them appearing once. The rearrangement joins TRBV7-2 to TRBJ2-7; 8 bases are shared with TRBD1. The sequenced sample was peripheral blood. The receptor comes from an elderly man with acute or convalescent COVID-19. This CDR3 is CASSLSTGAYYEQYF. CDR3 DNA: TGTGCCAGCAGCTTGTCGACAGGGGCTTACTACGAGCAGTACTTC.